The sequence of this T cell receptor beta chain was determined in a study of T cell responses to AZD1222 COVID-19 vaccine. Findings and caveats of the study: Samples come after the peak T cell response, not at day 14. Most donors were white British, females outnumbered males, and clonal diversity was possibly underestimated. Increased Spike-specific TCR breadth and depth were observed after two AZD1222 doses. At study baseline, merely a handful of AZD1222 recipients were seropositive.

Profiling relied on immunoSEQ multiplex PCR, and the TCRdb table lists in-frame clones only, not all of them. The data contain tens of thousands of clones, 80% to 95% of them seen just once; the ten biggest clones take up roughly 4.3%. The trim removed 5 bases at V and 0 bases at J, leaving 5 bases unmatched. CDR1 is SGHRS and CDR2 is YFSETQ in the germline V gene. The CDR3 covers 14 residues. About this clone: The antigen is unknown.

The TCR comes from an adult in good health. The V and J genes are TRBV5-1 and TRBJ2-7; TRBD1 matches 7 bases. Sequenced material: peripheral blood, taken on day 0 of MenACWY control vaccination. The CDR3 protein is CASRPRGSSYEQYF. The CDR3 DNA reads TGCGCCAGCAGGCCCAGGGGGAGCTCCTACGAGCAGTACTTC. The full variable domain, with the rest looked up from reference TRBV5-1 and TRBJ2-7, is KAGVTQTPRYLIKTRGQQVTLSCSPISGHRSVSWYQQTPGQGLQFLFEYFSETQRNKGNFPGRFSGRQFSNSRSEMNVSTLELGDSALYLCASRPRGSSYEQYFGPGTRLTVT.